Given below is one T cell receptor beta chain in context. The antigen is not known. Donors in the study were healthy people who gave bone marrow. The CDR3 runs 16 residues. Trimming removed 5 bases from V and 2 bases from J; junction bases left unmatched: 5. The V gene's germline CDR1 is MNHNY and CDR2 SVGAGI (reference sequence). The data are from a study of cytomegalovirus exposure and HLA in healthy donors. Study-wide points: Presence/absence analyses supposed approximately even sequencing depth among donors.

The study ran its PCR with 60 Vbeta and 13 Jbeta primers. The data were produced by immunoSEQ multiplex PCR, yet TCRdb's version contains in-frame clones alone and is incomplete. The data contain more than 110,000 clones, more than 60% of them singletons. This chain connects TRBV6-6 to TRBJ2-3; 12 positions match TRBD2. The sample consisted of PBMCs. This TCR derives from a male donor in good health and CMV-seronegative. The CDR3 sequence: CASSNLAGGNTDTQYF. The DNA of the CDR3 is TGTGCCAGCAGTAATCTAGCGGGAGGGAACACAGATACGCAGTATTTT.